The 20 T cell receptor beta chains reported below all come from one sample, sequenced in a study of shared clonotypes between healthy human individuals. TCRdb's copy holds only in-frame clones and misses some; the assay was immunoSEQ multiplex PCR. The sample shows around 500,000 clones, around 80% of them seen only once. Input material: PBMCs. The origin of the receptors is a woman between 35 and 50 years old in good health. Some clones in this sample may be carry-over from other donors' samples.

The V call is TRBV15, the J call TRBJ2-2, with 7 positions matching TRBD2. CDR1 and CDR2 (germline): LNHNV, YYDKDF (reference sequence). V shed 6 bases and J 8 bases; nucleotides not matched to a gene: 6. There are 13 residues in the CDR3. CDR3 sequence (DNA): TGTGCCACCAGGGCCGGGACTACTGGGGAGCTGTTTTTT. Amino acids: CATRAGTTGELFF.

This clone was counted a single time. The chain has TRBV4-2 and TRBJ2-2, with 10 bases that match TRBD2. With 4 bases clipped from V and 6 bases from J, the junction kept 5 bases outside the gene matches. The CDR3 consists of 15 residues. Germline assignment: CDR1 LGHNA and CDR2 YNFKEQ. The CDR3 is CASSPGTSEAGELFF. CDR3 DNA: TGTGCCAGCAGCCCGGGGACTAGCGAGGCCGGGGAGCTGTTTTTT.

This clone was observed a single time. The rearrangement links TRBV10-2 to TRBJ2-7; 8 positions match TRBD1. CDR3 length equals 15 residues. Trimming at V came to 6 bases and at J to 3 bases, leaving 10 bases not matched to a gene. The germline gives CDR1 WSHSY, CDR2 SAAADI. The CDR3 loop is CASRLQGVGNYEQYF. The CDR3 nucleotides read TGCGCCAGCAGGCTACAGGGGGTAGGAAACTACGAGCAGTACTTC.

The CDR3 DNA reads TGTGCCTGGAGTCGGAAGGGGGGCCAAGAGACCCAGTACTTC. It is translated as CAWSRKGGQETQYF. This sequence joins TRBV30 and TRBJ2-5; either TRBD1 or TRBD2 may fit D (6 bases each). The CDR3 sequence is 14 residues long. Germline V gene data show CDR1 as GTSNPN and CDR2 as SVGIG (reference sequence). Trimming removed 2 bases at V and 1 base at J, with 11 bases between. Full variable domain (rest looked up from reference TRBV30 and TRBJ2-5): SQTIHQWPATLVQPVGSPLSLECTVEGTSNPNLYWYRQAAGRGLQLLFYSVGIGQISSEVPQNLSASRPQDRQFILSSKKLLLSDSGFYLCAWSRKGGQETQYFGPGTRLLVL.

V is TRBV21-1 and J is TRBJ1-2; the table names TRBD1, a call not compared with the DNA. TRBV21-1 is reported as a pseudogene. This CDR3 is 15 amino acids long. DNA for the CDR3: TGTGCCAGCAGCAAAGCAGGGACAGACTCCTATGGCTACACCTTC. Translating gives CASSKAGTDSYGYTF.

The table lists this clone with a count of one. The J gene is TRBJ1-3, the V gene TRBV7-9; D is unresolved. Germline CDR1 and CDR2: SEHNR and FQNEAQ (reference sequence). V lost 1 base, J lost 3 bases, and 4 bases lay in between. CDR3 length equals 13 residues. The CDR3, as DNA: TGTGCCAGCAGCTTAGTAGGTGGAAACACCATATATTTT. Amino acid sequence: CASSLVGGNTIYF.

This clone was detected only once. The V and J genes are TRBV28 and TRBJ2-3, with D perhaps TRBD1 (6 bases). The CDR3 runs to 12 residues. V was cut by 5 bases and J by 13 bases, with 16 bases left in between. In germline, CDR1 is MDHEN, CDR2 SYDVKM. CDR3 sequence (DNA): TGTGCCAGCAGTACAAAAGGGGACATCAAGTATTTT. Protein product: CASSTKGDIKYF.

This clone turned up a few times. The chain is built from TRBV7-9 and TRBJ2-7; the match to TRBD1 covers 7 bases. The V gene end was trimmed by 4 bases and the J gene end by 0 bases; junction bases not matched to a gene: 3. Per the germline V gene, CDR1 is SEHNR and CDR2 is FQNEAQ (reference sequence). The CDR3 runs 14 residues. CDR3 residues: CASSSGQASYEQYF. As DNA, the CDR3 is TGTGCCAGCAGCTCAGGACAGGCCTCCTACGAGCAGTACTTC. The entire variable domain, with the rest obtained from reference TRBV7-9 and TRBJ2-7, is as follows: DTGVSQNPRHKITKRGQNVTFRCDPISEHNRLYWYRQTLGQGPEFLTYFQNEAQLEKSRLLSDRFSAERPKGSFSTLEIQRTEQGDSAMYLCASSSGQASYEQYFGPGTRLTVT.

The V and J genes are TRBV5-1 and TRBJ2-5, with D unresolved. The end of the DNA is better explained by TRBJ2-7, so the J call may be wrong. The CDR3 runs 14 residues. Germline-derived CDR1 and CDR2 are SGHRS and YFSETQ. The CDR3 nucleotides read TGCGCCAGCAGCTTGGTGTCGGCAAGCTACGAGCAGTACTTC. Translated, it gives CASSLVSASYEQYF.

The chain has TRBV29-1 and TRBJ1-2, with D possibly matching TRBD1 (5 bases). CDR3 length: 11 amino acids. Germline CDR1 reads SQVTM; CDR2 reads ANQGSEA. V lost 4 bases and J lost 8, with 11 bases in between. The CDR3 DNA follows: TGCAGCGTTGCCGGGGACCGAGGCTACACCTTC. This encodes CSVAGDRGYTF.

The table lists this clone with a few counts. V and J are TRBV15 and TRBJ1-2; TRBD1 is a possible D gene (5 bases). Germline-derived CDR1 and CDR2 are LNHNV and YYDKDF (reference sequence). The CDR3 totals 13 residues. V was pared by 6 bases and J by 5 bases, with 13 bases between. DNA of the CDR3: TGTGCCACCAGTCCTCCGGGACGTTATGGCTACACCTTC. Translating it yields CATSPPGRYGYTF.

The chain recombines TRBV19 with TRBJ1-4, with D unresolved. Per the germline V gene, CDR1 is LNHDA and CDR2 is SQIVND (reference sequence). There are 12 residues in the CDR3. V lost 5 bases and J 7 bases, leaving 8 bases between the germline ends. The CDR3 sequence: CASSPPGEKLFF. The CDR3, as DNA: TGTGCCAGTAGTCCCCCCGGTGAAAAACTGTTTTTT.

The rearrangement links TRBV5-1 to TRBJ2-5; the D gene is possibly TRBD1 (6 bases). Germline CDR1 SGHRS, CDR2 YFSETQ. The ends were cut back, 3 bases at V and 4 bases at J, with 22 bases in the middle. The CDR3 runs to 17 residues. CDR3 sequence reads: CASSWGTPDGGGETQYF. The CDR3 DNA sequence: TGCGCCAGCAGCTGGGGGACACCTGACGGTGGGGGAGAGACCCAGTACTTC.

The chain recombines TRBV6-1 with TRBJ1-4; D possibly corresponds to TRBD1 (6 bases). V was trimmed by 5 bases and J by 8 bases, leaving 15 bases between them. The CDR3 is made up of 14 amino acids. Germline CDR1 and CDR2: MNHNS and SASEGT. The CDR3 here is CASSLQGLYEKLFF. CDR3 DNA: TGTGCCAGCAGTCTACAGGGTCTCTACGAAAAACTGTTTTTT.

The V call is TRBV10-2, the J call TRBJ1-4; perhaps TRBD1 as D (5 bases). Germline V gives CDR1 WSHSY, CDR2 SAAADI. V was cut by 3 bases and J by 6 bases, with 14 bases left in between. CDR3 length equals 15 residues. CDR3 DNA sequence: TGCGCCAGCAGTGACGCTGGGGGACGGGATGAAAAACTGTTTTTT. This sequence encodes CASSDAGGRDEKLFF.

Of note for this clone: Other nucleotide sequences from this sample produce the same CDR3. The genes are TRBV5-4 and TRBJ2-7, with a tentative D call TRBD1 (6 bases). Between the trimmed V and J ends, which lost 0 bases and 0 bases, there was a span of 10 bases. Germline CDR1 and CDR2: SGHNT and YYREEE (reference sequence). The length of the CDR3 is 15 residues. The CDR3 region is CASSLGGQSSYEQYF. The DNA of the CDR3 is TGTGCCAGCAGCTTGGGGGGACAAAGCTCCTACGAGCAGTACTTC.

The V and J genes are TRBV28 and TRBJ1-2; D remains unclear. This CDR3 spans 12 amino acids. V was pared by 7 bases and J by 4 bases, with 10 bases between. Germline V gene data show CDR1 as MDHEN and CDR2 as SYDVKM. In nucleotides, the CDR3 is TGTGCCAGCAATTTGGGTGTCTATGGCTACACCTTC. This encodes CASNLGVYGYTF.

This clone was recorded at least ten times. The same CDR3 can be traced to other DNA sequences in this sample. The V call is TRBV5-4, the J call TRBJ1-1, with D hard to call. Germline CDR1 SGHNT, CDR2 YYREEE (reference sequence). Trimming removed 4 bases at V and 3 bases at J, with 13 bases between. The CDR3 covers 14 residues. The chain's CDR3 is CASSNIVVDTEAFF. CDR3 in DNA: TGTGCCAGCAGCAATATCGTGGTTGACACTGAAGCTTTCTTT.

V is TRBV6-1 and J is TRBJ2-5; D is tentatively TRBD1 or TRBD2 (5 bases each). Germline CDR1 MNHNS, CDR2 SASEGT. V dropped 3 bases and J dropped 4 bases, with 15 bases sitting between them. CDR3 length: 15 residues. The chain's CDR3 is CASSDTLGVGETQYF. CDR3 nucleotide sequence: TGTGCCAGCAGTGATACTTTGGGGGTTGGAGAGACCCAGTACTTC.

The chain carries TRBV5-1 and TRBJ2-7, with D possibly TRBD1 on 6 matching bases. This CDR3 is 12 amino acids long. V was pared by 1 base and J by 7 bases, with 9 bases between. Germline V gene data show CDR1 as SGHRS and CDR2 as YFSETQ. CDR3 nucleotides: TGCGCCAGCAGCTTGACAGGGAGAGAGCAGTACTTC. Amino acids: CASSLTGREQYF. Combining the CDR3 with reference TRBV5-1 and TRBJ2-7 gives the whole variable domain KAGVTQTPRYLIKTRGQQVTLSCSPISGHRSVSWYQQTPGQGLQFLFEYFSETQRNKGNFPGRFSGRQFSNSRSEMNVSTLELGDSALYLCASSLTGREQYFGPGTRLTVT.